This T cell receptor (beta chain) derives from a study of cytomegalovirus exposure and HLA in healthy donors listed by TCRdb under 2017. About the study as a whole: An earlier analysis of approximately 590 of the donors reported more than 250 Gb of sequence data and some 120 million unique TCR beta sequences from about 200 million T cells. An early release covering roughly 600 HLA-typed donors comprised 250 to 350 gigabases of sequencing data and about 90 million unique TCR sequences. Among the roughly 380 genotyped donors, around 81% belonged to the genetic ancestry cluster associated with self-reported Caucasian donors. The study aimed to test whether signatures of past pathogen exposure could be identified by cataloging public T cell receptors. The study profiled the T cell repertoires of approximately 700 subjects by immunosequencing and related them to cytomegalovirus serostatus. In addition to the first cohort of approximately 670 subjects, a separate validation cohort of some 120 different subjects was used. To predict cytomegalovirus infection status, the study brought together high-throughput TCR immunosequencing, statistical association of individual TCRs with disease status, and machine learning. A later analysis re-analyzed previously published TCR beta repertoires from hundreds of donors and added high-resolution HLA genotyping to study TCR occurrence patterns. Rather than using new phenotypic data, the later analysis identified candidate immune exposures from TCR beta sequences and from how often those sequences occurred across donors. To decide whether each TCR beta V gene segment behaved as functional or pseudogenic, an earlier analysis of some 600 of the donors relied on high-throughput TCR beta sequencing. Alongside the repertoire data, information on donor age, sex, ethnicity and CMV serostatus was compiled. Genome-wide SNP genotypes for about 65% of the roughly 670 donors were used in a later genetic analysis, which treated that subset as a discovery cohort. All discovery cohort repertoires had been generated on a single sequencing platform. HLA typing covered class I and class II loci at four-digit resolution. Typing coverage differed by locus: A, B, C, DRB1 and DQB1 were typed in roughly 620-640 donors, DQA1 in 500 to 550, DPA1 in over 600, and DPB1 in roughly 470. Four to six DR-DQ haplotypes were handled as single units for association and clustering, since linkage in the cohort was strong. Among around 400 genotyped donors of the cohort, an average of around 240,000 unique TCR beta nucleotide sequences was sequenced per donor, of which about 19% were non-productive. General findings and caveats noted by the study authors: According to a later genetic analysis, donors in an Asian-associated ancestry cluster had fewer N-insertions in productive TCRs than the approximately 650-donor mean. According to a later analysis, most CMV-associated TCR beta chains appeared to be HLA-restricted, and the HLA associations seemed to be driven largely by CMV exposure. The authors suggested that the approach could potentially be generalized to other disease states and immunological phenotypes. Because counts were too low, some 16 rarely observed V segments, including chromosome 9 orphons, were excluded from the earlier analysis of a few hundred of the donors. An association between a missense DCLRE1C variant and V-gene and J-gene trimming of TCR beta chains was found in a later genetic analysis and replicated in an independent cohort. In a later analysis, TCR association rates were found to vary across HLA loci, with the most associated TCRs seen for DRB1 alleles and the fewest for HLA-C alleles. Presence/absence analyses assumed roughly uniform sequencing depth across donors, an assumption that may not hold. Assigning TCR associations to individual alleles was difficult when HLA alleles, especially DR and DQ, strongly co-occurred. In a later analysis, several top co-occurrence clusters were reported to appear linked to parvovirus B19, influenza, CMV and Epstein-Barr virus. A further reported finding was that TCR beta sequences accurately predicted the HLA-A and HLA-B alleles for most subjects in the first cohort. Specific HLA alleles were associated with 15,000 to 20,000 TCR beta sequences at a false discovery rate of 0.05 in a later analysis. A cluster of highly shared sequence variants was judged likely to represent a technical artifact of the sequencing pipeline. Correlated functional status among segregating V segments might be attributable to linkage disequilibrium, but an unknown experimental factor could not be ruled out. Across donors, most TCR sequences were observed very rarely, whereas some public TCRs were present in many individuals. Immune exposure information for the cohort was limited to CMV serostatus. Because HLA typing was missing for some donors at each locus, association tests included only the typed subset. The 87-base-pair reads could not distinguish some IMGT-functional V segments, including TRBV6-2 and TRBV6-3, so those segments were excluded. In an earlier analysis of about 600 of the donors, most TCR beta V segments appeared in productive rearrangements about 87% or about 30% of the time, broadly matching IMGT annotations. In a later analysis, HLA-associated TCR beta chains were found to be more clonally expanded and to have lower generation probabilities than equally common non-associated chains. The study gave a list of some 150 TCR beta chains associated with cytomegalovirus. The classifier was reported to diagnose cytomegalovirus status with high specificity and sensitivity in both the original cohort and the validation cohort. In vitro tests confirmed that a few of the cytomegalovirus-associated TCR beta chains recognize cytomegalovirus antigens. In this cohort, only TCR beta chains were sequenced, and detectable features were limited by the absence of alpha or paired-chain data.

The cohort was made up of approximately 670 healthy bone marrow donors. All cohort members were sampled while nominally healthy, although unrecorded immune exposures were likely present. The donor tested CMV seropositive, placing the donor among the 250 to 350 seropositive members of the cohort. Every donor gave a peripheral blood sample, and the peripheral blood mononuclear cells from that sample were used for TCR beta sequencing. Genomic DNA was extracted from the blood cell samples with the Qiagen DNeasy Blood Extraction Kit. The CDR3, cysteine through phenylalanine, is 13 amino acids long. Here the CDR3 DNA is all that survives: 39 bases in frame from base 1. The germline V gene gives CDR1 as LGHNA and CDR2 as YSLEER. V loses 2 bases of germline sequence and J loses 4 bases, and the interval between the two ends is 6 bases. Libraries were made using the immunoSEQ multiplex PCR assay. A mixture of 60 forward primers for TCR Vbeta segments and 13 reverse primers for TCR Jbeta segments was used in the multiplex PCR. The CDR3 region of rearranged TCR beta genes was amplified from genomic DNA with a multiplex PCR assay. Amplified TCR beta libraries were sequenced as 87-base-pair reads on the Illumina HiSeq System. The study's processing was this. Across the 670 or so repertoires, a later analysis counted 75 million to 90 million unique TCR beta chains, roughly 11 million of which were shared by at least two donors. Raw reads were error-corrected and collapsed into unique sequences by a nearest-neighbor algorithm in which closely related sequences were merged to remove PCR and sequencing errors. To assign V, D and J gene segments, CDR3 sequences were aligned to IMGT reference sequences. For a sequence to be retained, a match of at least six nucleotides to both a V gene segment and a J gene segment was required. Rearrangements were called productive when the CDR3 lacked stop codons and stayed in frame with V and J; all others were non-productive. CDR3 was defined according to IMGT convention as the region running from the second conserved V-encoded cysteine to the conserved J-encoded phenylalanine. Sequences without an unambiguous match to a single V gene segment were excluded from the earlier analysis of 587 of the donors. In an earlier analysis of a few hundred of the donors, a V segment was called functional when productive rearrangements were above 56.7%, and segregating when the standard deviation between donors exceeded 5%. A statistical classification framework was built for diagnosing cytomegalovirus status from the catalog of TCR beta chain sequences. In a later analysis, TCR nucleotide sequences were compared against IMGT/GENE-DB human TR gene sequences so that V and J genes could be assigned. Using the TCRdist pipeline, a later analysis assigned CDR3 sequences along with most-parsimonious VDJ recombination scenarios. In a later analysis, each TCR beta chain was defined by its CDR3 amino acid sequence together with its V-gene family, and reads lacking a unique V-gene family were excluded. A later analysis removed 592 highly shared, low-generation-probability nucleotide sequences to deal with suspected cross-contamination and a sequencing artifact. In a later analysis, a clonal expansion index for each public chain was calculated from normalized within-repertoire ranks of inferred template counts. In a later analysis, generation probabilities were computed using a VDJ recombination model fitted to out-of-frame rearrangements, and the results were checked against IGoR. Hypergeometric tests were used in a later analysis to score TCR-TCR, TCR-HLA and TCR-CMV co-occurrence, with a repertoire-size bias correction applied to the TCR pairs. False discovery rates were estimated in a later analysis by permuting HLA or CMV assignments 20 times. In a later analysis, co-occurring TCRs were grouped using DBSCAN, with TCRdist sequence similarity added in when clustering inside HLA-allele-positive subsets. Co-occurrence clustering excluded repertoires with fewer than 30,000 or more than 120,000 public chains, plus five with anomalous nucleotide sharing. This is the immuneACCESS table as TCRdb keeps it, with only in-frame sequences that have V and J called. A part of the clones is gone; compared with another copy, unresolved V genes explain less than half, and the rest is unexplained. V, J and clone size reflect that table, while D and trimming were determined from the DNA. The sample data list approximately 150,000 clones, and approximately 80% of these were observed just once. The biggest ten clones account for about 10% of the sample.

Notes on this clone: Its target antigen remains unknown. Per-nucleotide qualities are absent, and no much larger clonotype sits a single base away.

The clonotype originates from a man aged 50-60 years in good health and CMV-seropositive. In this chain, TRBV4-3 is recombined with TRBJ1-5, with no confidently assigned D gene. Specimen: PBMCs. This receptor has the CDR3 CASSQSANQPQHF. The sequenced DNA: TGCGCCAGCAGCCAAAGCGCGAATCAGCCCCAGCATTTT.